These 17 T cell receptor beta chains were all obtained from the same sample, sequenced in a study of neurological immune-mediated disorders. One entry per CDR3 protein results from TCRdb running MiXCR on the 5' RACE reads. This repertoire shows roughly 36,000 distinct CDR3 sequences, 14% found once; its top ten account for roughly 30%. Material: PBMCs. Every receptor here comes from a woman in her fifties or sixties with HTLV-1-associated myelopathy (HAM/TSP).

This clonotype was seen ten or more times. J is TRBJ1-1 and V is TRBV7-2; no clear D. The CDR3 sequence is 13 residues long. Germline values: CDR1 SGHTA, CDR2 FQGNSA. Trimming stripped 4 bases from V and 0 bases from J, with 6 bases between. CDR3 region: CASSSSVNTEAFF. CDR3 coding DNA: TGTGCCAGCAGCTCGTCCGTGAACACTGAAGCTTTCTTT.

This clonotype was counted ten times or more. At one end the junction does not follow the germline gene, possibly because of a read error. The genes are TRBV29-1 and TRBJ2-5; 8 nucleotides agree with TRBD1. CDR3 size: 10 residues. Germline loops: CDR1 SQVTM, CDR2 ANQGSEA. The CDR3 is CSVETGGRGF. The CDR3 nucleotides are TGCAGCGTTGAAACAGGGGGAAGGGGCTTC.

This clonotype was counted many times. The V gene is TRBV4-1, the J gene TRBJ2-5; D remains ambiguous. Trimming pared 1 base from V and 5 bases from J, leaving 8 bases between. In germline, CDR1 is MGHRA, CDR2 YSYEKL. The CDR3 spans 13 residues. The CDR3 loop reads CASSQGFGETQYF. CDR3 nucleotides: TGCGCCAGCAGCCAAGGATTCGGGGAGACCCAGTACTTC.

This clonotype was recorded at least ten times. The DNA of the CDR3 is TGTGCCAGCAGAACTACAGGGAGGGAGACGGAGTTCTTC. Amino acids: CASRTTGRETEFF. This chain uses TRBV5-5 with TRBJ2-1, with D possibly matching TRBD2 (7 bases). The germline gives CDR1 SGHKS, CDR2 YYEKEE (reference sequence). This CDR3 spans 13 amino acids. Trimming took off 5 bases at V and 14 bases at J, with 20 bases between the two ends.

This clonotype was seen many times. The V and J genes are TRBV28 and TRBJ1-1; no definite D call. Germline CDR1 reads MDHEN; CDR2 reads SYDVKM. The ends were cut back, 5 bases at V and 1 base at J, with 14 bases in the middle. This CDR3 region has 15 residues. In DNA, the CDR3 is TGTGCCAGCAGTCGGCCTATACAGACGAACACTGAAGCTTTCTTT. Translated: CASSRPIQTNTEAFF.

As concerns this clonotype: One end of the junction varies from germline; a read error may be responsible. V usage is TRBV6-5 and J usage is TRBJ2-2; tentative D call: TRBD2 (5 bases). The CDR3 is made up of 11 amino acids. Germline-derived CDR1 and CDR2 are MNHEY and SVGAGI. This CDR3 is CASSYDGELLF. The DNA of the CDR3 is TGTGCCAGCAGTTACGACGGGGAGCTGCTTTTC.

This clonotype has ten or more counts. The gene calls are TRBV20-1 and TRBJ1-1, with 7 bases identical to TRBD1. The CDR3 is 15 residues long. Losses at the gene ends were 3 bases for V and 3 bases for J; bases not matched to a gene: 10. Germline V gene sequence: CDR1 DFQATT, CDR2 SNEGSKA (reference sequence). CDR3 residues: CSARKPTGRYTEAFF. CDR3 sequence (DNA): TGCAGTGCTAGGAAGCCGACAGGGAGGTACACTGAAGCTTTCTTT.

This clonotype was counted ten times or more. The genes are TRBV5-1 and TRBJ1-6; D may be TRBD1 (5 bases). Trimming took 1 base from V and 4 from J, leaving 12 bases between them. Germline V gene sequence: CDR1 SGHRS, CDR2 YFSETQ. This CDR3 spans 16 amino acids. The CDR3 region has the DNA TGCGCCAGCAGCTTGACTGGGGCACGTTATAATTCACCCCTCCACTTT. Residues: CASSLTGARYNSPLHF.

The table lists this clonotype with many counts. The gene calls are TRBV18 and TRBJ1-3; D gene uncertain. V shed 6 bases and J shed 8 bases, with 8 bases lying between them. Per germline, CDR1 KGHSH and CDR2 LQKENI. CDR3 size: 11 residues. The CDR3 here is CASSREDTIYF. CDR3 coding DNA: TGTGCCAGCTCGAGGGAAGACACCATATATTTT.

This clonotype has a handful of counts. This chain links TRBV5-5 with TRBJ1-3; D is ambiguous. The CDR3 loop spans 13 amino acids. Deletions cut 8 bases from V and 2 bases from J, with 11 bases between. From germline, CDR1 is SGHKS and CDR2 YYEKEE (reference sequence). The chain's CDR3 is CASLRAAGNTIYF. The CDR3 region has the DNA TGTGCCAGTTTGCGGGCAGCTGGAAACACCATATATTTT.

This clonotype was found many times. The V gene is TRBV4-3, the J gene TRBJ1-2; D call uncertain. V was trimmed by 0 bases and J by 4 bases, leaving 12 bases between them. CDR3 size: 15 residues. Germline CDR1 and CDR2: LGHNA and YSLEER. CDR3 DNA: TGCGCCAGCAGCCAAGACTTGTGGCAGCGCTATGGCTACACCTTC. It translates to CASSQDLWQRYGYTF.

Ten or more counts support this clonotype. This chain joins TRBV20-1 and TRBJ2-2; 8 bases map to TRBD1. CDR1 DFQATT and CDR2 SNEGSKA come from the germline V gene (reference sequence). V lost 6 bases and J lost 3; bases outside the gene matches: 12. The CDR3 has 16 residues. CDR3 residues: CSARRGRGPDTGELFF. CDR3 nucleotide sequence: TGCAGTGCAAGAAGGGGCAGGGGGCCGGACACCGGGGAGCTGTTTTTT.

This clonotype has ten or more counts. The CDR3 loop is CASSLADRAYNEQFF. In DNA form, the CDR3 reads TGTGCCAGCAGCTTGGCGGACAGGGCCTACAATGAGCAGTTCTTC. The V and J genes are TRBV5-5 and TRBJ2-1, with 8 bases aligning to TRBD1. The J segment lost 2 bases and the V segment lost 0 bases, leaving 1 base of the junction unmatched. This CDR3 contains 15 residues. Per the germline V gene, CDR1 is SGHKS and CDR2 is YYEKEE (reference sequence).

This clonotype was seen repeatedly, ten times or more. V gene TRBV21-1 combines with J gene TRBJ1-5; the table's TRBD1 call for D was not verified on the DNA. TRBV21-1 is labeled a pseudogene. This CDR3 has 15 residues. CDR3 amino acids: CASSKALPGWQPQHF. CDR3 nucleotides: TGTGCCAGCAGCAAAGCGCTTCCGGGCTGGCAGCCCCAGCATTTT.

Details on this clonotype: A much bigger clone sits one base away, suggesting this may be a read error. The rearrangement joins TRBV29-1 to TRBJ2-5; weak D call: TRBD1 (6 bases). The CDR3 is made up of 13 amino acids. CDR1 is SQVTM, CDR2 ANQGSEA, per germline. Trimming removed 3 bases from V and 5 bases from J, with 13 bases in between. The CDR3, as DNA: TGCAGCGTTGATAAGGGGCAGGGGGAGACCCAGTACTTC. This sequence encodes CSVDKGQGETQYF. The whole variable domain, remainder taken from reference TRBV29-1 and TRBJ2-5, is SAVISQKPSRDICQRGTSLTIQCQVDSQVTMMFWYRQQPGQSLTLIATANQGSEATYESGFVIDKFPISRPNLTFSTLTVSNMSPEDSSIYLCSVDKGQGETQYFGPGTRLLVL.

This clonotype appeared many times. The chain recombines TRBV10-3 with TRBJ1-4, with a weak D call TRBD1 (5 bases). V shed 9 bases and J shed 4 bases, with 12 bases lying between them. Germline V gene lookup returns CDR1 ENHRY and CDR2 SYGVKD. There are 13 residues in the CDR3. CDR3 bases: TGTGCCATACAAGACAGTGGTAATGAAAAACTGTTTTTT. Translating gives CAIQDSGNEKLFF.

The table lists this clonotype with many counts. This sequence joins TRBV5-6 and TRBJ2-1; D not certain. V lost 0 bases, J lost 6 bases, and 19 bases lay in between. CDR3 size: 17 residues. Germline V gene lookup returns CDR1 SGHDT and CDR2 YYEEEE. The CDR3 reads CASSLVNLPGLSNEQFF. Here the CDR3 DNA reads TGTGCCAGCAGCTTGGTAAATTTACCAGGTCTGTCCAATGAGCAGTTCTTC.